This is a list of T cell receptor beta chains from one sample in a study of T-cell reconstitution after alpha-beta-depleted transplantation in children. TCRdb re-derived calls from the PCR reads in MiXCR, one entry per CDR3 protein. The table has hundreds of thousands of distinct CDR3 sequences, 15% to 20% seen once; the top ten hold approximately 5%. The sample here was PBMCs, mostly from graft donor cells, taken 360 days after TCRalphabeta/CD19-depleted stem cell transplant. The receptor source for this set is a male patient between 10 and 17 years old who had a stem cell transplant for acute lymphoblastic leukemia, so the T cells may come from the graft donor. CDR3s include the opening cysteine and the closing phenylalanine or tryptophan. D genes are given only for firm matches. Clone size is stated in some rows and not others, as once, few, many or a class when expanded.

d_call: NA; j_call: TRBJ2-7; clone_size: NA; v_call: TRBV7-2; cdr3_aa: CASSSATGPYEQYF; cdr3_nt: TGTGCCAGCAGCTCGGCGACAGGTCCCTACGAGCAGTACTTC
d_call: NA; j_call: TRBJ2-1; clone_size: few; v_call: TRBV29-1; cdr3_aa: CSGGGSGGPGNEQFF; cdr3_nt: TGCAGCGGAGGGGGGTCGGGAGGCCCAGGGAATGAGCAGTTCTTC
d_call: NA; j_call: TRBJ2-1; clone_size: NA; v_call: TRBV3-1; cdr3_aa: CASSPIGTPYNEQFF; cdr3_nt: TGTGCCAGCAGCCCGATCGGGACCCCCTACAATGAGCAGTTCTTC
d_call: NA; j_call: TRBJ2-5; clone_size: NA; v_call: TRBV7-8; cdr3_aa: CASSSKGVRETQYF; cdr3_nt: TGTGCCAGCAGCTCAAAGGGGGTCAGGGAGACCCAGTACTTC
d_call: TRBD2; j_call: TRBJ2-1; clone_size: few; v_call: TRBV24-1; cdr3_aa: CATTGTSGRGTYNEQFF; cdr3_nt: TGTGCCACCACCGGGACTAGCGGGAGAGGGACCTACAATGAGCAGTTCTTC
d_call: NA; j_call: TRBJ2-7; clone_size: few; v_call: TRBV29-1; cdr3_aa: CSADTLGEQYF; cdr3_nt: TGCAGCGCCGACACGCTGGGGGAGCAGTACTTC
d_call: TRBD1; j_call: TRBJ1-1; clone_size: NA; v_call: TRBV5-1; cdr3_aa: CASSLYRGPEAFF; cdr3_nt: TGCGCCAGCAGCCTTTACAGGGGACCTGAAGCTTTCTTT
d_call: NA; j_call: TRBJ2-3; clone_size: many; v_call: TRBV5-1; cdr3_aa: CASTGKGGSTDTQYF; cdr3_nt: TGCGCCAGCACTGGAAAGGGCGGAAGCACAGATACGCAGTATTTT
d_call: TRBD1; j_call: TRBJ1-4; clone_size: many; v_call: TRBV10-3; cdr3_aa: CAISETGQATNEKLFF; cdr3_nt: TGTGCCATCAGTGAGACCGGACAGGCGACTAATGAAAAACTGTTTTTT
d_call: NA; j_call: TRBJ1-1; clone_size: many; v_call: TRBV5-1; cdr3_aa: CASSLDISLNTEAFF; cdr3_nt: TGCGCCAGCAGCTTGGACATTTCCTTGAACACTGAAGCTTTCTTT
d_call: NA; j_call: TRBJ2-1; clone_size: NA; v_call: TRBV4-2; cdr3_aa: CASRTDGSYNEQFF; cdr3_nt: TGTGCCAGCAGAACAGACGGCTCCTACAATGAGCAGTTCTTC
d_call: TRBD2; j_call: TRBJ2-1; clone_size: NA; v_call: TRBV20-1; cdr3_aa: CSAVGLARSYNEQFF; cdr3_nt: TGCAGTGCTGTTGGACTAGCGAGATCCTACAATGAGCAGTTCTTC
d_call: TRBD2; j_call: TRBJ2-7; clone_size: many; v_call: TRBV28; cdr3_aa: CASNNSGSRYEQYF; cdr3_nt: TGTGCCAGCAACAATAGCGGGAGTAGGTACGAGCAGTACTTC
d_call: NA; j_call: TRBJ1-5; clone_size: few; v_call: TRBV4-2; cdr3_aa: CASSPLRFGGQSNQPQHF; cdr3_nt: TGTGCCAGCAGCCCCCTCCGGTTCGGGGGTCAGAGCAATCAGCCCCAGCATTTT
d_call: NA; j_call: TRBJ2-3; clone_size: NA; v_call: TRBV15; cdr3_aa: CATSRDSLRTPDTQYF; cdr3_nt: TGTGCCACCAGCAGAGATTCTCTGAGGACTCCAGATACGCAGTATTTT
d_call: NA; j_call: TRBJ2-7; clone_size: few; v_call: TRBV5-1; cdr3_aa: CASSYHDLSGSHEQYF; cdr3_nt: TGCGCCAGCAGCTACCACGACTTGTCGGGGTCCCACGAGCAGTACTTC
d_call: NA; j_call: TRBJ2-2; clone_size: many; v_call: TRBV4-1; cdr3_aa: CASSQIWITGELFF; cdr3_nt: TGCGCCAGCAGCCAAATTTGGATTACCGGGGAGCTGTTTTTT
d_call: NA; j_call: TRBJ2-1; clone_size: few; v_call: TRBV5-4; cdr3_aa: CASSLTYMYNEQFF; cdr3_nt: TGTGCCAGCAGCTTGACTTACATGTACAATGAGCAGTTCTTC
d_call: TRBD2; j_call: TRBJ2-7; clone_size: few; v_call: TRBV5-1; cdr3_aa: CASSSTTSLVAGHHEQYF; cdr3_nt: TGCGCCAGCAGCTCCACCACCTCCTTGGTAGCGGGACATCACGAGCAGTACTTC
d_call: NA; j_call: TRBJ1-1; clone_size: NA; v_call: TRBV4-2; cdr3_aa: CASSQDVHNTEAFF; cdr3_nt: TGTGCCAGCAGCCAAGATGTCCATAACACTGAAGCTTTCTTT
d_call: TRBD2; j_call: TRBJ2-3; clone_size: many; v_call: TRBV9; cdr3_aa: CASSGNLAGGLGDTQYF; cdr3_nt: TGTGCCAGCAGCGGAAACCTAGCGGGAGGGCTTGGAGATACGCAGTATTTT
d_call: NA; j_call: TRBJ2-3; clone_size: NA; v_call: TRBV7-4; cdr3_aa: CASSSPRVCTDTQYF; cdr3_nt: TGTGCCAGCAGCTCCCCAAGGGTCTGCACAGATACGCAGTATTTT
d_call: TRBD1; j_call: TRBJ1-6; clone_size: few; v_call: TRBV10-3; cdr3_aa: CAISESTGVTSPLHF; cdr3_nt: TGTGCCATCAGTGAGTCGACAGGGGTCACTTCACCCCTCCACTTT
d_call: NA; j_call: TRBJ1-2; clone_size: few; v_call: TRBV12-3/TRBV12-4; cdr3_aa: CASLHKYGYTF; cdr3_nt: TGTGCCAGCCTCCATAAATATGGCTACACCTTC
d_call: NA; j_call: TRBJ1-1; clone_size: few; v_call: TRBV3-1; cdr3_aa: CASSQDPGTGAFF; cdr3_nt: TGTGCCAGCAGCCAAGATCCGGGGACGGGAGCTTTCTTT
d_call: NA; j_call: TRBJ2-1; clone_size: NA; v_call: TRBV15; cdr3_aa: CATSRDSYRGYNEQFF; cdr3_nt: TGTGCCACCAGCAGAGATTCCTATCGGGGGTACAATGAGCAGTTCTTC
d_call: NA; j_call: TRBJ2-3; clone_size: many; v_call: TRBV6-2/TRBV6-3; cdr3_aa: CASNPGQLLADTQYF; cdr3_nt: TGTGCCAGCAACCCAGGACAGCTGTTGGCAGATACGCAGTATTTT
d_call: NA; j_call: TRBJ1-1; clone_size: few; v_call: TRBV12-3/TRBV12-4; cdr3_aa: CASSSPVPDGDTEAFF; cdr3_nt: TGTGCCAGCAGTTCCCCTGTGCCAGATGGGGACACTGAAGCTTTCTTT
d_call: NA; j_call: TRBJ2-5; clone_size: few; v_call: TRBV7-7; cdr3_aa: CASSLGGSWETQYF; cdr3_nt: TGTGCCAGCAGCTTAGGAGGCAGCTGGGAGACCCAGTACTTC
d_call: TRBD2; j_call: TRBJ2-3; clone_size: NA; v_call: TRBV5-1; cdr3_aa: CASSLASGRSTDTQYF; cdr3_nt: TGCGCCAGCAGCTTGGCCAGCGGGAGGAGCACAGATACGCAGTATTTT
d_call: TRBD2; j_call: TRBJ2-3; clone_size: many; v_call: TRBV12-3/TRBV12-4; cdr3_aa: CASSFRTRSRRTDTQYF; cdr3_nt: TGTGCCAGCAGTTTCCGGACTAGATCTAGGCGCACAGATACGCAGTATTTT
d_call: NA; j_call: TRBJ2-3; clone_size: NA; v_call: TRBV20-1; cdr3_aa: CSARQGWGSTDTQYF; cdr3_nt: TGCAGTGCTAGGCAGGGCTGGGGAAGCACAGATACGCAGTATTTT
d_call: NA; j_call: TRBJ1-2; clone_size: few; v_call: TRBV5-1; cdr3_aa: CASSLGRGLIYGYTF; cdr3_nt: TGCGCCAGCAGCTTAGGCAGGGGCCTTATCTATGGCTACACCTTC
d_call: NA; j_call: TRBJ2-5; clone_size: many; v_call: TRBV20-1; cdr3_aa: CSAPGTMVWSVETQYF; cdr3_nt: TGCAGTGCTCCGGGGACCATGGTGTGGTCTGTAGAGACCCAGTACTTC
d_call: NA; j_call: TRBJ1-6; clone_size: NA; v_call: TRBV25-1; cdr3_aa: CASRNNSPLHF; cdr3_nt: TGTGCCAGCCGGAATAATTCACCCCTCCACTTT
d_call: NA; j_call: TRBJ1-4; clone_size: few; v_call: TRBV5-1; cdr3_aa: CASSLAGYSEKLFF; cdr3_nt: TGCGCCAGCAGCTTGGCCGGTTACAGTGAAAAACTGTTTTTT
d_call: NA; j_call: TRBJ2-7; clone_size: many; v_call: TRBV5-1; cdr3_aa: CASSLVTPRGDEQYF; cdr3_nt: TGCGCCAGCAGCTTGGTGACTCCTCGAGGGGACGAGCAGTACTTC
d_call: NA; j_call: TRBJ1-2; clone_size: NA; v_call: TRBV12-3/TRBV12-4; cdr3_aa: CASSQALSSNYGYTF; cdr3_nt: TGTGCCAGCAGCCAAGCACTAAGCTCTAACTATGGCTACACCTTC
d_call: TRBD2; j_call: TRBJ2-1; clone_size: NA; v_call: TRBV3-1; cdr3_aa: CASSQDQREGVHEQFF; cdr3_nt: TGTGCCAGCAGCCAGGACCAGCGGGAGGGCGTCCATGAGCAGTTCTTC
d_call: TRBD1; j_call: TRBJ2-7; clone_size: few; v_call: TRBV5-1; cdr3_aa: CASSRGQIYYEQYF; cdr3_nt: TGCGCCAGCAGCCGGGGACAGATCTACTACGAGCAGTACTTC
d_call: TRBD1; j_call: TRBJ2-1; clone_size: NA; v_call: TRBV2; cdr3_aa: CASTKGYRGDEQFF; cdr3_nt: TGTGCCAGCACCAAAGGGTACAGGGGCGATGAGCAGTTCTTC
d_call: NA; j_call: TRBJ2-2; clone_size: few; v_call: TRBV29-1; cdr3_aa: CSVIPANTGELFF; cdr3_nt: TGCAGCGTAATTCCGGCGAACACCGGGGAGCTGTTTTTT
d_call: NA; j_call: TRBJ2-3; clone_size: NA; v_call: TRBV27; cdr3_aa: CASRGGGVSTDTQYF; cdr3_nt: TGTGCCAGCAGAGGGGGAGGGGTTAGCACAGATACGCAGTATTTT
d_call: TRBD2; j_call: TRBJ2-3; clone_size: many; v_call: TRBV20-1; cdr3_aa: CSARSGSLGGDTQYF; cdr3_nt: TGCAGTGCTCGTAGCGGGAGCCTCGGTGGAGATACGCAGTATTTT
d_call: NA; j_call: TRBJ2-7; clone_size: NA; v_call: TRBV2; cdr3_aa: CASRAGTPHEQYF; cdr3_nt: TGTGCCAGCAGGGCTGGGACGCCCCACGAGCAGTACTTC